In its sample, the clone carrying this TCR beta chain was seen many times. What it binds is not known. This sample is drawn from a study of T cells in Graves' hyperthyroidism and ophthalmopathy. General study findings and limits: Most expanded thyroid clonotypes above 0.001 recurred in blood.

TCR beta CDR3 regions were amplified from RNA transcripts. First-round RT-PCR with HTBI primers amplified the TCR CDR3 region. TCRdb passed the multiplex PCR reads through MiXCR, listing each CDR3 protein once. This table holds 250,000 to 300,000 distinct CDR3 sequences, around 15% found once. Deletions cut 5 bases from V and 1 base from J, with 18 bases between. This CDR3 has 17 residues. Germline values: CDR1 MNHNS, CDR2 SASEGT. The sample was blood. This TCR came from a woman in her sixties with Graves' ophthalmopathy. The chain links TRBV6-1 to TRBJ1-3; a weak D match, TRBD1 (5 bases). The CDR3 DNA follows: TGTGCCAGCAGTTTAACGGGATCCCGGGGGTCTGGAAACACCATATATTTT. Encoded protein: CASSLTGSRGSGNTIYF.